This note documents a single T cell receptor (beta chain) sequence. The specificity of this receptor is unknown. No base-level quality is on record; no much larger clone is a single base apart. Library creation used the immunoSEQ multiplex PCR assay. Here the immuneACCESS table is served through TCRdb, limited to in-frame sequences with V and J called. Missing clones are a known gap in these copies; in checked studies unresolved V genes cover under half, and the rest lacks a known reason. The sample contains roughly 79,000 clones, roughly 80% of them found a single time. The top ten hold approximately 5% of the sample. Mismatch repair deficiency in every enrolled patient was established by polymerase chain reaction or immunohistochemistry. Three patients who responded to pembrolizumab therapy underwent TCR sequencing. In the phase II trial, pembrolizumab PD-1 blockade was tested prospectively in advanced mismatch repair-deficient cancers, no matter which tissue of origin the cancers came from. Peripheral blood T cell samples were collected serially, before PD-1 blockade began and at several time points afterward. The timing of each blood sample was reported as weeks after the first dose of pembrolizumab.

The data stem from a study of PD-1 blockade in mismatch repair-deficient tumors (dated by TCRdb to about 2017). Describing the broader study: Between September 2013 and 2016, the trial enrolled 86 consecutive patients with around 11 types of mismatch repair-deficient cancer, all of whom had received prior treatment and were progressing. Deep sequencing of TCR CDR3 regions was used to track tumor-associated T cell clones in peripheral blood of patients responding to PD-1 blockade. Study-wide conclusions, independent of this receptor: After pembrolizumab, tumor-resident clones, which were often undetectable in blood before treatment, expanded rapidly and then contracted, generally ahead of radiologic responses.

V is clipped by 5 bases and J by 0 bases, and the sequence between their germline boundaries is 11 bases long. From its cysteine to its phenylalanine, the CDR3 spans 15 amino acids. The retained sequence is limited to the CDR3, 45 bases, with the frame set at the first base. According to the germline V gene, CDR1 reads MNHNS and CDR2 reads SASEGT. Source: peripheral blood, taken 44 weeks after starting pembrolizumab. This clonotype was sampled from an adult with mismatch repair-deficient cancer. The chain is encoded by TRBV6-1 joined to TRBJ1-5, with no confident D gene call. The CDR3 amino acid sequence is: CASSWMADSNQPQHF. In nucleotide form, the sequence is TGTGCCAGCAGTTGGATGGCGGATAGCAATCAGCCCCAGCATTTT.